The present entry profiles one T cell receptor (beta chain) with its context. No antigen is known for it. These data are taken from a study of STAT3 mutations in large granular lymphocyte leukemia. Study-level results: Differing intervals and regimens complicate linking therapy response to clone burden. At least one immunodominant TCR beta clonotype appeared in every T-cell large granular lymphocyte leukemia patient.

The CDR3 runs to 14 residues. Deletions cut 6 bases from V and 8 bases from J, with 14 bases between. Germline CDR1 reads MNHEY; CDR2 reads SMNVEV (reference sequence). Assay used: immunoSEQ multiplex PCR; TCRdb lists only in-frame clones, some missing. This sample has about 20,000 clones; 92% occur once, and the top ten carry less than 45%. The TCR originated in a man aged 60 to 69 with T-cell large granular lymphocyte leukemia. Some clones in this sample may be carry-over from other donors' samples. The chain links TRBV27 to TRBJ1-6, with D perhaps TRBD1 (6 bases). Material for sequencing was peripheral blood mononuclear cells. For the CDR3, the DNA is TGTGCCAGCAGCATTACAGGGTTGTATTCACCCCTCCACTTT. As protein: CASSITGLYSPLHF.